This entry features one T cell receptor beta chain sequence. Its antigen is not identified. The sample comes from a study of T cell responses to AZD1222 COVID-19 vaccine. Findings and caveats of the study: No repertoire was sampled before or during the peak T cell response, only after it. Nearly half of unique spike-specific TCRs reportedly avoided B.1.351 and B.1.1.7 mutated regions. The donors showed a predominance of white British ancestry and of females, with possible underestimation of clonal diversity.

Sequencing used immunoSEQ multiplex PCR; TCRdb keeps in-frame clones, though not all of them. The table records 120,000 to 150,000 clones, 85% to 90% of them present only once. The V and J ends lost 4 bases and 8 bases respectively, with 23 bases between them. Germline values: CDR1 SGHDN, CDR2 FVKESK. The CDR3 totals 17 residues. Whether given at about 4 or about 12 weeks, second doses were pooled. Sequencing was performed on peripheral blood, taken 28 days after the second AZD1222 dose. The TCR originated in an adult who received the AZD1222 COVID-19 vaccine. The chain links TRBV14 to TRBJ2-2; D may match TRBD1 or TRBD2 (5 bases each). This CDR3 is CASSPAPGQGVHGELFF. The CDR3, as DNA: TGTGCCAGCAGCCCAGCGCCTGGGCAGGGAGTCCATGGGGAGCTGTTTTTT.